A selection of T cell receptor beta chains follows, all from one sample in a study of T cell responses to AZD1222 COVID-19 vaccine. Clones were read by immunoSEQ multiplex PCR, and TCRdb kept only the in-frame ones, dropping some. The table lists about 130,000 clones, 80% to 95% of them singletons, with under 2% in the top ten. The sample consisted of peripheral blood, taken 28 days after the second AZD1222 dose. These TCRs come from an adult who received the AZD1222 COVID-19 vaccine. The CDR3 runs from the conserved cysteine through the conserved F or W. D genes are given only for firm matches. Size tells how often a clone was seen (once, few, many) or the class of an expanded clone, and some rows leave it out.

d_gene	v_gene	j_gene	abundance	CDR3aa	CDR3nt
.	TRBV4-1	TRBJ2-7	.	CASSPTGTLREQYF	TGCGCCAGCAGCCCAACCGGGACCTTGCGGGAGCAGTACTTC
.	TRBV5-1	TRBJ1-4	.	CASSLLTGREKLFF	TGCGCCAGCAGCTTGCTCACAGGGAGAGAAAAACTGTTTTTT
TRBD1	TRBV24-1	TRBJ2-2	.	CATSKTGGNAGELFF	TGTGCCACCAGTAAGACAGGGGGCAATGCCGGGGAGCTGTTTTTT
.	TRBV5-5	TRBJ1-2	.	CASSPRTAFTNYGYTF	TGTGCCAGCAGCCCCCGTACAGCATTTACTAACTATGGCTACACCTTC
.	TRBV4-1	TRBJ1-2	.	CASSQEGGRAGYTF	TGCGCCAGCAGCCAAGAGGGGGGCAGGGCTGGCTACACCTTC
TRBD1	TRBV9	TRBJ2-7	few	CASSAPDRGPLVQYF	TGTGCCAGCAGCGCCCCGGACAGGGGCCCCCTGGTGCAGTACTTC
.	TRBV30	TRBJ2-4	.	CAWGIPGIAKNIQYF	TGTGCCTGGGGTATACCGGGCATAGCCAAAAACATTCAGTACTTC
.	TRBV4-1	TRBJ1-2	.	CASSHPSPSPSYGYTF	TGCGCCAGCAGCCATCCGAGCCCATCTCCCAGCTATGGCTACACCTTC
.	TRBV7-3	TRBJ2-1	once	CASSSPPSSGQSSYNEQFF	TGTGCCAGCAGCTCCCCCCCCTCGAGCGGGCAGAGCTCCTACAATGAGCAGTTCTTC
.	TRBV28	TRBJ1-2	.	CASNRAQWGYTF	TGTGCCAGCAACAGGGCCCAGTGGGGCTACACCTTC